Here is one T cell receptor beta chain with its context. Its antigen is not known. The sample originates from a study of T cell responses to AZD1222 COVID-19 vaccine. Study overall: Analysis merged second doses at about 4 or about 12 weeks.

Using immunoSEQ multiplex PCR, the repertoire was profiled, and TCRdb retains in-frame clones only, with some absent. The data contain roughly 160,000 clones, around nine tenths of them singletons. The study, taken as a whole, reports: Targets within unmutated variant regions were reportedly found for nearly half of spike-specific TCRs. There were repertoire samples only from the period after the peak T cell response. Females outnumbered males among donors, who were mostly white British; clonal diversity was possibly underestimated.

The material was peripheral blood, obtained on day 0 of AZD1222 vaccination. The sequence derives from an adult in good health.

Written as DNA, the CDR3 is TGTGCCTGGAGCCCCCGGGACAGGGTGATCCACGAGCAGTACTTC. The encoded protein is CAWSPRDRVIHEQYF. This sequence joins TRBV30 and TRBJ2-7; 9 bases are a match to TRBD1. CDR1 is GTSNPN and CDR2 is SVGIG in the germline V gene (reference sequence). V lost 3 bases, J lost 5 bases, and 11 bases stayed unmatched. This CDR3 has 15 residues.